The 15 T cell receptor beta chains below come from one sample, sequenced in a study of shared clonotypes between healthy human individuals. Clones were sequenced by immunoSEQ multiplex PCR, and TCRdb holds only the in-frame ones, with some missing. Found here are around 2.5 million clones, 93% of them singletons; the top ten hold approximately 0.36%. The sample was naive CD4+ T cells from PBMCs. The subset was: CD45RA+ positively selected. These receptor sequences come from a man younger than 35 in good health. Some clones in this sample may be carry-over from other donors' samples.

Worth noting for this clone: Other DNA sequences from this sample encode an identical CDR3 as well. This chain links TRBV7-9 with TRBJ2-3; 9 bases line up with TRBD1. CDR1 is SEHNR, CDR2 FQNEAQ, per germline (reference sequence). The CDR3 extends over 15 amino acids. The V and J ends lost 1 base and 2 bases, in that order; junction bases with no gene match: 1. Written as DNA, the CDR3 is TGTGCCAGCAGCTTAGGGACAGGGGACACAGATACGCAGTATTTT. Protein product: CASSLGTGDTDTQYF.

The V call is TRBV7-9, the J call TRBJ1-1, with 9 bases lining up with TRBD1. The trim removed 3 bases at V and 8 bases at J, leaving 10 bases unmatched. The CDR3 runs to 15 residues. The germline V gene has CDR1 SEHNR and CDR2 FQNEAQ (reference sequence). The CDR3 spells CASSLYRDREEEAFF. The CDR3 DNA reads TGTGCCAGCAGCTTGTACCGGGACAGGGAAGAGGAAGCTTTCTTT.

This chain joins TRBV7-8 and TRBJ2-7; 10 bases fit TRBD2. This CDR3 contains 16 residues. CDR1 SGHVS and CDR2 FQNEAQ come from the germline V gene. J was trimmed by 0 bases and V by 5 bases; bases with no gene match: 7. CDR3 DNA sequence: TGTGCCAGCAGCCCAAGGGGGACTAGCGCCTCCTACGAGCAGTACTTC. This translates into CASSPRGTSASYEQYF.

The chain carries TRBV7-8 and TRBJ2-3; D is undetermined. Looked up from germline, CDR1 is SGHVS and CDR2 is FQNEAQ. Trimming took off 3 bases at V and 7 bases at J, with 5 bases between the two ends. The CDR3 sequence is 11 residues long. The CDR3 protein is CASSFSNTQYF. CDR3 nucleotides: TGTGCCAGCAGCTTCTCAAATACGCAGTATTTT.

V usage is TRBV5-1 and J usage is TRBJ1-1; no clear D gene. The V end lost 6 bases, the J end lost 0 bases, and 12 bases lay between the germline ends. The CDR3 spans 14 residues. Germline-derived CDR1 and CDR2 are SGHRS and YFSETQ. The CDR3 region has the DNA TGCGCCAGCACGCAGCTAAATCTGAACACTGAAGCTTTCTTT. This encodes CASTQLNLNTEAFF.

This chain joins TRBV5-1 and TRBJ1-1; D perhaps matches TRBD1 (6 bases). V was trimmed by 4 bases and J by 4 bases, leaving 17 bases between them. Germline-derived CDR1 and CDR2 are SGHRS and YFSETQ. CDR3 length: 15 residues. CDR3 residues: CASSGTGALGTEAFF. The CDR3 DNA reads as TGCGCCAGCAGCGGGACGGGGGCACTAGGCACTGAAGCTTTCTTT.

The rearrangement links TRBV6-5 to TRBJ2-7, with 9 nucleotides matching TRBD1. Germline trimming cut 6 bases from V and 4 bases from J; bases unmatched to any gene: 7. CDR1 and CDR2 (germline): MNHEY, SVGAGI. The CDR3 is made up of 14 amino acids. CDR3 loop: CASRRDRERYEQYF. The DNA for the CDR3 is TGTGCCAGCAGGAGGGACAGGGAAAGATACGAGCAGTACTTC.

In its sample, this clone was seen a few times. The chain employs TRBV6-6 and TRBJ2-2, with TRBD1 matching over 8 bases. The junction had 8 bases not matched to a gene; V was cut back by 6 bases and J by 5 bases. Per the germline V gene, CDR1 is MNHNY and CDR2 is SVGAGI (reference sequence). There are 15 residues in the CDR3. Here the CDR3 DNA reads TGTGCCAGCAGGCCCCACAGGGGGGAAACCGGGGAGCTGTTTTTT. Protein sequence: CASRPHRGETGELFF.

The chain couples TRBV14 to TRBJ2-3, with D perhaps being TRBD1 or TRBD2 (5 bases each). Germline CDR1 and CDR2: SGHDN and FVKESK. Deletions cut 2 bases from V and 3 bases from J, with 15 bases between. The CDR3 is 16 amino acids. The CDR3 region has the DNA TGTGCCAGCAGCCAATATGTGGGGGTATGGACAGATACGCAGTATTTT. This gives the protein CASSQYVGVWTDTQYF.

J is TRBJ1-5 and V is TRBV15, with a possible D match to TRBD1 (5 bases). V was pared by 8 bases and J by 0 bases, with 14 bases between. CDR1 and CDR2 from the germline V gene are LNHNV and YYDKDF (reference sequence). The CDR3 sequence is 15 residues long. CDR3 bases: TGTGCCACCGCTGGGGACGCCCATAGCAATCAGCCCCAGCATTTT. The encoded protein is CATAGDAHSNQPQHF. Filled out from reference TRBV15 and TRBJ1-5, the complete variable domain reads DAMVIQNPRYQVTQFGKPVTLSCSQTLNHNVMYWYQQKSSQAPKLLFHYYDKDFNNEADTPDNFQSRRPNTSFCFLDIRSPGLGDTAMYLCATAGDAHSNQPQHFGDGTRLSIL.

Comments on this clone: Different DNA sequences within this sample yield the same CDR3. The V call is TRBV7-3, the J call TRBJ2-2; D is uncertain. The germline V gene encodes CDR1 SGHTA and CDR2 FQGTGA. V lost 1 base, J lost 5 bases, and 2 bases lay in between. The CDR3 length is 12 residues. The CDR3 is CASSLITGELFF. The CDR3 region has the DNA TGTGCCAGCAGCTTAATTACCGGGGAGCTGTTTTTT.

The rearrangement uses TRBV7-8 and TRBJ2-1; D is unresolved. CDR3 length equals 13 residues. Germline CDR1 and CDR2: SGHVS and FQNEAQ. Between the trimmed V and J ends, which lost 5 bases and 8 bases, there was a span of 13 bases. DNA of the CDR3: TGTGCCAGCAGCGCCCGGCCCCGGCATGAGCAGTTCTTC. Amino acids: CASSARPRHEQFF.

The chain recombines TRBV5-1 with TRBJ1-1, with TRBD1 as a possible D gene (6 bases). Germline V gene lookup returns CDR1 SGHRS and CDR2 YFSETQ. The CDR3 spans 14 residues. V was pared by 4 bases and J by 3 bases, with 13 bases between. The CDR3 loop reads CASSQQGSDTEAFF. The CDR3 nucleotides read TGCGCCAGCAGCCAACAGGGTTCGGACACTGAAGCTTTCTTT.

This rearrangement joins TRBV15 to TRBJ1-5; no firm D call. V dropped 1 base and J dropped 4 bases, with 14 bases sitting between them. The CDR3 contains 16 residues. Germline V gene data show CDR1 as LNHNV and CDR2 as YYDKDF (reference sequence). The CDR3 nucleotides are TGTGCCACCAGCAGAGGGTCGTCGGGTTCTAATCAGCCCCAGCATTTT. It encodes CATSRGSSGSNQPQHF.

V usage is TRBV7-6 and J usage is TRBJ2-3; TRBD1 matches 9 bases. The CDR3 has 16 amino acids. The V gene's germline CDR1 is SGHVS and CDR2 FNYEAQ. The V and J ends lost 7 bases and 1 base, in that order; junction bases with no gene match: 9. CDR3 loop: CASTYLRQGGTDTQYF. CDR3 in DNA: TGTGCCAGCACCTATCTTCGACAGGGGGGCACAGATACGCAGTATTTT. Full variable domain (missing parts from reference TRBV7-6 and TRBJ2-3): GAGVSQSPRYKVTKRGQDVALRCDPISGHVSLYWYRQALGQGPEFLTYFNYEAQQDKSGLPNDRFSAERPEGSISTLTIQRTEQRDSAMYRCASTYLRQGGTDTQYFGPGTRLTVL.